The rows below give T cell receptor beta chains drawn from one sample of a study of blood T cells in healthy people across ages. Each CDR3 protein is one row after TCRdb ran MiXCR on the 5' RACE reads. The repertoire includes about 570,000 distinct CDR3 sequences, about 29% of them detected once, and over 3.5% sits in the top ten. The sample was also linked to a second study, of T cells of mothers and their children.

The source material was blood. Source of these receptors: a boy younger than 10 in good health. Each CDR3 is given with its conserved first and last residue. The D gene is left open where the match is weak. Clone size is stated in some rows and not others, as once, few, many or a class when expanded.

>TRBD2|TRBJ2-1|TRBV15|once
TGTGCCACCAGCAGGGGACTAGCGGGATCTGAGCAGTTCTTC
CATSRGLAGSEQFF
>NA|TRBJ1-2|TRBV5-1|NA
TGCGCCAGCAGTGGACGGGACCCTTCTAACTATGGCTACACCTTC
CASSGRDPSNYGYTF
>NA|TRBJ2-3|TRBV5-1|few
TGCGCCAGCAGCTTGTCGGGGGACCCTGCAGATACGCAGTATTTT
CASSLSGDPADTQYF
>TRBD1|TRBJ2-7|TRBV29-1|few
TGCAGCGTCGAAAGGGACAGGGGGTACGAGCAGTACTTC
CSVERDRGYEQYF
>NA|TRBJ2-5|TRBV11-2|NA
TGTGCCAGCAGCTCTGAGTACTGGGAGCAGTACTTC
CASSSEYWEQYF
>TRBD2|TRBJ2-7|TRBV20-1|NA
TGCAGTGCTAGAGATGGAGCGGGGGTTTCCTACGAGCAGTACTTC
CSARDGAGVSYEQYF
>TRBD1|TRBJ2-5|TRBV2|NA
TGTGCCAGCAGCGGACAGGGGGCGGTTCGTGAGACCCAGTACTTC
CASSGQGAVRETQYF
>TRBD1|TRBJ1-1|TRBV9|NA
TGTGCCAGCAGCGTAGCTACAGGGGCGGCCACTGAAGCTTTCTTT
CASSVATGAATEAFF
>TRBD2|TRBJ2-4|TRBV2|NA
TGTGCCAGCAGCCTAAACCTGGGCGGGGGGGCAAATGGGTCCAAAAACATTCAGTACTTC
CASSLNLGGGANGSKNIQYF
>TRBD2|TRBJ2-7|TRBV20-1|NA
TGCAGTGCTAGACCCCTAGGGACTAGCGCCACCTACGAGCAGTACTTC
CSARPLGTSATYEQYF
>NA|TRBJ1-2|TRBV7-9|NA
TGTGCCAGCAGGCATGTACTGGACTATGGCTACACCTTC
CASRHVLDYGYTF
>TRBD1|TRBJ2-3|TRBV12-3/TRBV12-4|few
TGTGCCAGCAGTCGGGACAGGGGGCAAGATACGCAGTATTTT
CASSRDRGQDTQYF
>NA|TRBJ2-5|TRBV29-1|NA
TGCAGCGGATTGGAGGGGGCAGAGACCCAGTACTTC
CSGLEGAETQYF
>NA|TRBJ2-1|TRBV30|NA
TGTGCCGGAGGTGGGATCAATGAGCAGTTCTTC
CAGGGINEQFF
>TRBD1|TRBJ1-3|TRBV5-1|few
TGCGCCAGCATGGGACAGGGGATCTCTGGAAACACCATATATTTT
CASMGQGISGNTIYF
>NA|TRBJ2-7|TRBV7-3|NA
TGTGCCAGCAGCGTACTCCCCCTTTACGAGCAGTACTTC
CASSVLPLYEQYF
>TRBD1|TRBJ1-4|TRBV2|few
TGTGCCAGCAGTAGACAGGGGCAGAATGAAAAACTGTTTTTT
CASSRQGQNEKLFF
>NA|TRBJ1-5|TRBV2|NA
TGTGCCAGCAGTGTGAGGAGGGAGAGAGAGCATTTT
CASSVRREREHF
>TRBD2|TRBJ2-5|TRBV7-3|NA
TGTGCCAGCAGCCTTGGACTAGCGGGGGGTTTGGAGACCCAGTACTTC
CASSLGLAGGLETQYF
>NA|TRBJ2-7|TRBV6-5|NA
TGTGCCAGCAGCCCCACCCGACGGTTGTTC
CASSPTRRLF
>NA|TRBJ2-3|TRBV5-1|NA
TGCGCCAGCAGCTTGGATGAGAACACAGATACGCAGTATTTT
CASSLDENTDTQYF
>NA|TRBJ1-1|TRBV2|few
TGTGCCAGCAATCCGAAAATGAACACTGAAGCTTTCTTT
CASNPKMNTEAFF
>NA|TRBJ2-7|TRBV12-3/TRBV12-4|many
TGTGCCAGCAGTTTTGGGGGGAACGAGCAGTACTTC
CASSFGGNEQYF
>NA|TRBJ1-4|TRBV25-1|NA
TGTGCCAGCAGTGCCCGCTGGGGGTCTAATGAAAAACTGTTTTTT
CASSARWGSNEKLFF
>TRBD1|TRBJ1-1|TRBV27|once
TGTGCCAGCAGTCAATCACGGGGGACAGGGAAAACTTTCTTT
CASSQSRGTGKTFF
>NA|TRBJ2-5|TRBV27|few
TGTGAACCGAGGGAGACCCAGTACTTC
CEPRETQYF
>NA|TRBJ1-1|TRBV7-6|few
TGTGCCAGCAGCTTAGAGGCAACGAACACTGAAGCTTTCTTT
CASSLEATNTEAFF
>TRBD2|TRBJ2-7|TRBV9|few
TGTGCCAGCAGCGTCTTCTCCGGGACTAGTTCGGACGAGCAGTACTTC
CASSVFSGTSSDEQYF
>TRBD2|TRBJ2-4|TRBV7-3|NA
TGTGCCAGCAGCTTAGCGGGGGGGCTTTGTGAAGCCAAAAACATTCAGTACTTC
CASSLAGGLCEAKNIQYF
>NA|TRBJ2-4|TRBV6-2/TRBV6-3|NA
TGTGCCAGCAGTTACTCGATTTGGCAGGGTACCGTAGCCAAAAACATTCAGTACTTC
CASSYSIWQGTVAKNIQYF